The 27 T cell receptor beta chains presented below share a single source sample, sequenced in a study of identical twins. TCRdb re-derived calls from the 5' RACE reads in MiXCR, one entry per CDR3 protein. The data show roughly 250,000 distinct CDR3 sequences, with 7.5% seen just once and over 5% held by the top ten. The same sample was also studied in work on yellow fever vaccine responses in identical twins.

Input material: CD8+ T cells sorted from blood. Every receptor here comes from a woman younger than 30 in good health.

V gene TRBV9 combines with J gene TRBJ2-5, with 8 bases identical to TRBD1. The length of the CDR3 is 13 residues. Germline values: CDR1 SGDLS, CDR2 YYNGEE. V shed 2 bases, J shed 5 bases, and the junction held 2 bases outside the gene matches. The CDR3 sequence is CASSVDREETQYF. The CDR3 DNA reads TGTGCCAGCAGCGTGGACAGGGAGGAGACCCAGTACTTC. Looking up the rest from reference TRBV9 and TRBJ2-5 gives the full variable domain: DSGVTQTPKHLITATGQRVTLRCSPRSGDLSVYWYQQSLDQGLQFLIQYYNGEERAKGNILERFSAQQFPDLHSELNLSSLELGDSALYFCASSVDREETQYFGPGTRLLVL.

This clonotype has at least ten counts. The V call is TRBV5-1, the J call TRBJ2-5; perhaps D is TRBD1 or TRBD2 (5 bases each). Trimming shortened V by 0 bases and J by 1 base, and 10 bases separated the two germline ends. The CDR3 length is 15 residues. Germline CDR1 SGHRS, CDR2 YFSETQ. The CDR3 DNA is TGCGCCAGCAGCTTGGACGGGGCGAGCCAAGAGACCCAGTACTTC. The encoded protein is CASSLDGASQETQYF. The full variable domain, its missing parts supplied by reference TRBV5-1 and TRBJ2-5, is KAGVTQTPRYLIKTRGQQVTLSCSPISGHRSVSWYQQTPGQGLQFLFEYFSETQRNKGNFPGRFSGRQFSNSRSEMNVSTLELGDSALYLCASSLDGASQETQYFGPGTRLLVL.

The rearrangement joins TRBV15 to TRBJ1-1; 7 bases agree with TRBD1. The germline CDR1 and CDR2 sequences are LNHNV and YYDKDF (reference sequence). The CDR3 totals 16 residues. V gave up 8 bases and J gave up 1 base; unmatched junction bases: 13. The CDR3: CATFSPRQGWNTEAFF. The CDR3 region has the DNA TGTGCCACCTTTAGTCCCCGACAGGGTTGGAACACTGAAGCTTTCTTT.

This clonotype was seen a handful of times. This chain links TRBV6-1 with TRBJ1-4, with unresolved D. This CDR3 spans 16 amino acids. V shed 5 bases and J shed 0 bases, with 13 bases lying between them. Germline V lookup: CDR1 MNHNS, CDR2 SASEGT. CDR3 residues: CASSPFPPATNEKLFF. CDR3 in DNA: TGTGCCAGCAGTCCCTTTCCCCCTGCAACTAATGAAAAACTGTTTTTT.

This clonotype was counted between two and nine times. The chain links TRBV29-1 to TRBJ2-7, with D maybe TRBD2 (6 bases). The CDR3 extends over 14 amino acids. CDR1 and CDR2 from the germline V gene are SQVTM and ANQGSEA. The V gene lost 2 bases and the J gene lost 0 bases, with 11 bases spanning the gap. The CDR3 is CSVELPGSSYEQYF. CDR3 DNA sequence: TGCAGCGTTGAACTCCCCGGGAGCTCCTACGAGCAGTACTTC.

This clonotype was recorded at least ten times. The rearrangement links TRBV6-2 or TRBV6-3 to TRBJ2-5, with TRBD1 matching over 9 bases. The V gene end was trimmed by 5 bases and the J gene end by 4 bases; junction bases not matched to a gene: 5. Germline values: CDR1 MNHEY, CDR2 SVGEGT. The length of the CDR3 is 14 residues. CDR3 amino acids: CASSQGQGRETQYF. The CDR3 coding sequence is TGTGCCAGCAGTCAGGGACAGGGACGAGAGACCCAGTACTTC.

The table lists this clonotype with a few counts. V and J are TRBV28 and TRBJ1-5; perhaps TRBD1 as D (6 bases). The germline V gene has CDR1 MDHEN and CDR2 SYDVKM. V lost 2 bases and J lost 4, with 18 bases in between. The length of the CDR3 is 17 residues. CDR3 in DNA: TGTGCCAGCAGTTTAGAACAGGGCCCCTATGGGAATCAGCCCCAGCATTTT. It codes for CASSLEQGPYGNQPQHF. The variable domain in full, with the rest retrieved from reference TRBV28 and TRBJ1-5, is DVKVTQSSRYLVKRTGEKVFLECVQDMDHENMFWYRQDPGLGLRLIYFSYDVKMKEKGDIPEGYSVSREKKERFSLILESASTNQTSMYLCASSLEQGPYGNQPQHFGDGTRLSIL.

The table lists this clonotype with a few counts. This sequence joins TRBV7-9 and TRBJ1-6, with 11 bases fitting TRBD1. J gave up 8 bases and V 1 base, and 7 bases lay outside the gene matches. The CDR3 is 17 amino acids. Germline CDR1 reads SEHNR; CDR2 reads FQNEAQ (reference sequence). CDR3 sequence (DNA): TGTGCCAGCAGCTTAGTAGGAACGGGACAGGGGGATTCACCCCTCCACTTT. As protein: CASSLVGTGQGDSPLHF.

This clonotype was counted a few times. The chain carries TRBV4-1 and TRBJ2-5; no clear D. The germline V gene encodes CDR1 MGHRA and CDR2 YSYEKL. Trimming stripped 1 base from V and 0 bases from J, with 12 bases between. There are 16 residues in the CDR3. The CDR3 nucleotides read TGCGCCAGCAGCCAAGCAGCTGGGTTGTACCAAGAGACCCAGTACTTC. As protein: CASSQAAGLYQETQYF.

This clonotype was found a few times. CDR3 region: CASRLDPDSEETQYF. CDR3 nucleotides: TGTGCCAGCAGACTTGACCCGGACTCAGAAGAGACCCAGTACTTC. The chain joins TRBV6-1 to TRBJ2-5, with D possibly being TRBD2 (5 bases). This CDR3 is 15 amino acids long. Germline CDR1 reads MNHNS; CDR2 reads SASEGT. V lost 6 bases and J lost 3, with 17 bases in between.

The CDR3 spells CASSLWGGVGEQYF. CDR3 coding DNA: TGTGCCAGCAGTTTATGGGGAGGGGTGGGGGAGCAGTACTTC. The chain has TRBV28 and TRBJ2-7, with TRBD2 identical over 7 bases. The V segment lost 0 bases and the J segment 7 bases; nucleotides outside the gene matches: 6. There are 14 residues in the CDR3. CDR1 is MDHEN and CDR2 is SYDVKM in the germline V gene.

A note on this clonotype: A clone one base away is much larger, so this may be a read error. This chain links TRBV6-5 with TRBJ2-5; D might be TRBD2 (6 bases). The CDR3 loop spans 15 amino acids. Germline V gene sequence: CDR1 MNHEY, CDR2 SVGAGI. This CDR3 is CACSYSEGLEETQYF. As DNA, the CDR3 is TGTGCCTGCAGTTACTCGGAGGGGCTGGAAGAGACCCAGTACTTC.

The rearrangement uses TRBV9 and TRBJ1-2; 10 nucleotides agree with TRBD1. Germline-derived CDR1 and CDR2 are SGDLS and YYNGEE. V shed 0 bases, J shed 5 bases, and the junction held 7 bases outside the gene matches. The CDR3 extends over 16 amino acids. As DNA, the CDR3 is TGTGCCAGCAGCGTAGCCCTGGACAGGGGGGGATATGGCTACACCTTC. Residues: CASSVALDRGGYGYTF.

This chain links TRBV5-1 with TRBJ2-5; D is unclear. The CDR3 runs 16 residues. V gave up 3 bases and J gave up 3 bases, with 18 bases separating them. CDR1 and CDR2 (germline): SGHRS, YFSETQ. The CDR3 region has the DNA TGCGCCAGCAGCTCGATGGTTGTGGGCCACGAAGAGACCCAGTACTTC. Translated, it gives CASSSMVVGHEETQYF.

This sequence joins TRBV2 and TRBJ1-1; D not certain. The CDR3 is 13 residues long. Per germline, CDR1 SNHLY and CDR2 FYNNEI. The V end was cut by 6 bases, the J end by 11 bases, with 19 bases between. CDR3 sequence: CASRGRVSGGAFF. In nucleotides, the CDR3 is TGTGCCAGCAGAGGACGAGTGTCTGGTGGCGCTTTCTTT.

This clonotype was observed many times. The chain carries TRBV11-2 and TRBJ2-1, with 10 bases identical to TRBD2. Germline CDR1 is SGHAT and CDR2 is FQNNGV. This CDR3 spans 16 amino acids. V shed 1 base, J shed 8 bases, and the junction held 8 bases outside the gene matches. CDR3 sequence (DNA): TGTGCCAGCAGCTTAGGGGTCCAGCGGGAGGGCGATGAGCAGTTCTTC. This sequence encodes CASSLGVQREGDEQFF.

This clonotype was seen at least ten times. The chain is built from TRBV21-1 and TRBJ2-2; the D call TRBD2 from the table was never checked on the DNA. TRBV21-1 counts as a pseudogene. This CDR3 contains 18 residues. The chain's CDR3 is CASSKLAGGDENTGELFF. The CDR3 bases are TGTGCCAGCAGCAAACTAGCGGGGGGGGACGAGAACACCGGGGAGCTGTTTTTT.

In this sample, this clonotype turned up a few times. The chain employs TRBV5-1 and TRBJ2-5; TRBD1 matches 8 bases. Germline V CDR1 and CDR2: SGHRS, YFSETQ. There are 15 residues in the CDR3. V was clipped by 0 bases and J by 1 base; unmatched bases: 2. The CDR3 sequence is CASSLAGQVQETQYF. In nucleotides, the CDR3 is TGCGCCAGCAGCTTGGCGGGACAGGTCCAAGAGACCCAGTACTTC. Filled out from reference TRBV5-1 and TRBJ2-5, the complete variable domain reads KAGVTQTPRYLIKTRGQQVTLSCSPISGHRSVSWYQQTPGQGLQFLFEYFSETQRNKGNFPGRFSGRQFSNSRSEMNVSTLELGDSALYLCASSLAGQVQETQYFGPGTRLLVL.

This clonotype was detected a few times. This chain connects TRBV27 to TRBJ1-6, with 9 bases matching TRBD1. Germline-derived CDR1 and CDR2 are MNHEY and SMNVEV (reference sequence). This CDR3 is 15 amino acids long. With 6 bases clipped from V and 9 bases from J, the junction kept 9 bases outside the gene matches. The DNA of the CDR3 is TGTGCCAGCAGGCCCACCGGGACAGGGATTTCACCCCTCCACTTT. It encodes CASRPTGTGISPLHF.

The chain couples TRBV7-6 to TRBJ2-3, with TRBD1 matching over 9 bases. Germline V gene data show CDR1 as SGHVS and CDR2 as FNYEAQ. Trimming at V came to 5 bases and at J to 6 bases, leaving 12 bases not matched to a gene. This CDR3 region has 16 residues. The chain's CDR3 is CASSPRPGQGADTQYF. The CDR3 coding sequence is TGTGCCAGCAGCCCGCGTCCGGGACAGGGAGCGGATACGCAGTATTTT.

The V gene is TRBV28, the J gene TRBJ2-1; 8 bases are shared with TRBD2. V shed 5 bases and J 3 bases; nucleotides not matched to a gene: 6. The CDR3 covers 15 residues. The germline V gene has CDR1 MDHEN and CDR2 SYDVKM. The CDR3 DNA reads TGTGCCAGCAGTCTCCGCGGGGGGTACTACAATGAGCAGTTCTTC. This codes for CASSLRGGYYNEQFF.

The rearrangement uses TRBV6-4 and TRBJ2-3, with 12 positions matching TRBD2. V trimming: 0 bases; J trimming: 3 bases; junction bases outside the gene matches: 7. Germline CDR1 and CDR2: MRHNA and SNTAGT. The CDR3 has 18 amino acids. This CDR3 is CASSDSTSGRKGTDTQYF. The CDR3 coding sequence is TGTGCCAGCAGTGACTCTACTAGCGGGAGGAAAGGAACAGATACGCAGTATTTT.

The chain carries TRBV28 and TRBJ2-7; no clear D gene. CDR3 size: 12 residues. Germline V gene data show CDR1 as MDHEN and CDR2 as SYDVKM. With 5 bases removed from V and 9 bases from J, the gap between germline ends came to 14 bases. In nucleotides, the CDR3 is TGTGCCAGCAGTCCCACCAATACGGGGCAGTACTTC. This encodes CASSPTNTGQYF.

This clonotype was picked up a small number of times. The V gene is TRBV28, the J gene TRBJ2-6, with D unclear. V lost 6 bases and J lost 2, with 8 bases in between. CDR1 is MDHEN and CDR2 is SYDVKM in the germline V gene. The length of the CDR3 is 14 residues. CDR3 sequence reads: CASSGSTGANVLTF. CDR3 coding DNA: TGTGCCAGCAGCGGTTCGACTGGGGCCAACGTCCTGACTTTC.

This rearrangement joins TRBV6-1 to TRBJ2-5; 14 bases agree with TRBD2. The ends lost 5 bases at V and 4 bases at J; junction bases unmatched: 9. The V gene's germline CDR1 is MNHNS and CDR2 SASEGT. This CDR3 has 17 amino acids. The CDR3 nucleotides are TGTGCCAGCAGTAAACCGGGACTAGCGGGAGCGGGAGAGACCCAGTACTTC. Amino acid sequence: CASSKPGLAGAGETQYF.

The V gene is TRBV24-1, the J gene TRBJ2-1; maybe TRBD2 (6 bases). The germline V gene has CDR1 KGHDR and CDR2 SFDVKD. The CDR3 loop spans 13 amino acids. V was pared by 4 bases and J by 9 bases, with 12 bases between. CDR3 loop: CATSDPGVVEQFF. For the CDR3, the DNA is TGTGCCACCAGTGACCCGGGGGTGGTTGAGCAGTTCTTC.

This clonotype came up a few times. This chain uses TRBV14 with TRBJ1-3; D not resolved. CDR3 length: 18 residues. CDR1 and CDR2 (germline): SGHDN, FVKESK. Trimming shortened V by 0 bases and J by 3 bases, and 18 bases separated the two germline ends. DNA of the CDR3: TGTGCCAGCAGCCAAGATCATTTAGAACCGGGGTTTGGAAACACCATATATTTT. Protein sequence: CASSQDHLEPGFGNTIYF.